These 20 T cell receptor beta chains came from one sample sequenced in a study of neurological immune-mediated disorders. TCRdb analysed the 5' RACE reads with MiXCR anew, one entry per CDR3 protein. Among approximately 70,000 distinct CDR3 sequences listed, roughly 3.9% were seen once. Input material: PBMCs. All receptors derive from a man younger than 40 with multiple sclerosis.

In its sample, this clonotype was seen many times. The V gene is TRBV3-1, the J gene TRBJ1-1; no clear D gene. This CDR3 is built from 13 residues. With 1 base removed from V and 10 bases from J, the gap between germline ends came to 13 bases. The V gene's germline CDR1 is LGHDT and CDR2 YNNKEL (reference sequence). CDR3: CASSQGGGNGAFF. The DNA of the CDR3 is TGTGCCAGCAGCCAAGGGGGAGGAAATGGAGCTTTCTTT.

This clonotype was seen repeatedly, ten times or more. V is TRBV20-1 and J is TRBJ2-4; D is ambiguous. From germline, CDR1 is DFQATT and CDR2 SNEGSKA (reference sequence). V shed 5 bases and J shed 6 bases, with 11 bases lying between them. The CDR3 spans 12 residues. CDR3 coding DNA: TGCAGTGCTTGGGAACCCTTAAACATTCAGTACTTC. It yields the protein CSAWEPLNIQYF.

This clonotype was seen repeatedly, ten times or more. The gene calls are TRBV12-3 or TRBV12-4 and TRBJ2-5; D is possibly TRBD1 (5 bases). This CDR3 region has 13 residues. Trimming took 5 bases from V and 7 from J, leaving 14 bases between them. For the CDR3, the DNA is TGTGCCAGCAGTCAGGGCCGTCAGGGGACCCAGTACTTC. Translating gives CASSQGRQGTQYF.

This clonotype appeared many times. The CDR3 sequence: CASSLWTGENGYTF. The CDR3 DNA is TGTGCCAGCAGCCTATGGACAGGGGAGAATGGCTACACCTTC. The V gene is TRBV16, the J gene TRBJ1-2, with 9 bases aligning to TRBD1. The V segment lost 4 bases and the J segment 6 bases; nucleotides outside the gene matches: 6. Looked up from germline, CDR1 is KGHSY and CDR2 is FQNENV. The CDR3 extends over 14 amino acids.

This clonotype has a count of ten or more. The gene calls are TRBV7-2 and TRBJ2-3; D is perhaps TRBD2 (6 bases). Trimming took off 5 bases at V and 1 base at J, with 10 bases between the two ends. Looked up from germline, CDR1 is SGHTA and CDR2 is FQGNSA. The CDR3 has 14 residues. CDR3 DNA: TGTGCCAGCAGCCGATGGGGGGGCACAGATACGCAGTATTTT. This translates into CASSRWGGTDTQYF.

The gene calls are TRBV10-3 and TRBJ2-7; D unclear. The CDR3 runs 15 residues. The V and J ends lost 5 bases and 2 bases respectively, with 16 bases between them. The V gene's germline CDR1 is ENHRY and CDR2 SYGVKD. CDR3 nucleotide sequence: TGTGCCATCAGTCGGACCTCCTCCAGCCCCTACGAGCAGTACTTC. Protein: CAISRTSSSPYEQYF.

This clonotype was picked up many times. The gene calls are TRBV10-2 and TRBJ1-1, with D perhaps matching TRBD1 (6 bases). This CDR3 is built from 16 residues. V shed 7 bases and J shed 0 bases, with 18 bases lying between them. CDR1 WSHSY and CDR2 SAAADI come from the germline V gene. The CDR3 spells CASTLLMGQMNTEAFF. CDR3 sequence (DNA): TGCGCCAGCACTCTCTTGATGGGACAAATGAACACTGAAGCTTTCTTT.

This clonotype was detected many times. The chain recombines TRBV4-1 with TRBJ1-2; TRBD1 is a possible D gene (5 bases). Germline CDR1 is MGHRA and CDR2 is YSYEKL. V lost 2 bases, J lost 3 bases, and 13 bases lay in between. This CDR3 is 15 amino acids long. CDR3 in DNA: TGCGCCAGCAGCCAACAAGCCTTGACAGACTATGGCTACACCTTC. Its protein is CASSQQALTDYGYTF.

This clonotype was observed at least ten times. The rearrangement joins TRBV4-3 to TRBJ1-2; D gene uncertain. V gave up 0 bases and J gave up 6 bases, with 17 bases separating them. The CDR3 is 16 residues long. Germline loops: CDR1 LGHNA, CDR2 YSLEER. CDR3 region: CASSQDWADYLDGYTF. CDR3 DNA sequence: TGCGCCAGCAGCCAAGATTGGGCAGACTATTTGGATGGCTACACCTTC.

Comments on this clonotype: A single base separates this from a much larger clone, so it may be a read error. This sequence joins TRBV29-1 and TRBJ2-7; D is possibly TRBD1 or TRBD2 (5 bases each). This CDR3 is built from 13 residues. Germline V gene data show CDR1 as SQVTM and CDR2 as ANQGSEA. Trimming shortened V by 3 bases and J by 4 bases, and 13 bases separated the two germline ends. CDR3 residues: CSVERERGYEQYF. CDR3 DNA sequence: TGCAGCGTTGAGAGGGAAAGGGGTTACGAGCAGTACTTC.

The table lists this clonotype with many counts. The V and J genes are TRBV15 and TRBJ2-5; D could derive from TRBD1 or TRBD2 (5 bases each). The CDR3 spans 13 residues. Germline V gene lookup returns CDR1 LNHNV and CDR2 YYDKDF (reference sequence). Trimming took 0 bases from V and 3 from J, leaving 5 bases between them. This chain's CDR3 is CATSREGEETQYF. Written as DNA, the CDR3 is TGTGCCACCAGCAGAGAGGGGGAAGAGACCCAGTACTTC.

This clonotype was observed at least ten times. J is TRBJ2-1 and V is TRBV20-1, with 8 bases lining up with TRBD2. CDR3 length: 13 amino acids. CDR1 and CDR2 (germline): DFQATT, SNEGSKA (reference sequence). CDR3 nucleotide sequence: TGCAGCGTACGGACTAGCATTGTAAATGAGCAGTTCTTC. Amino acid sequence: CSVRTSIVNEQFF.

Many counts were recorded for this clonotype. V is TRBV2 and J is TRBJ2-2; TRBD2 matches at 12 bases. Germline loops: CDR1 SNHLY, CDR2 FYNNEI. The CDR3 totals 15 residues. V gave up 5 bases and J gave up 4 bases; unmatched junction bases: 2. CDR3 DNA sequence: TGTGCCAGCAGTTCGACTAGCGGGGGCACCGGGGAGCTGTTTTTT. It is translated as CASSSTSGGTGELFF. Variable domain in full (rest from reference TRBV2 and TRBJ2-2): EPEVTQTPSHQVTQMGQEVILRCVPISNHLYFYWYRQILGQKVEFLVSFYNNEISEKSEIFDDQFSVERPDGSNFTLKIRSTKLEDSAMYFCASSSTSGGTGELFFGEGSRLTVL.

This clonotype was recorded many times. This rearrangement joins TRBV6-2 or TRBV6-3 to TRBJ1-1, with D hard to call. V gave up 9 bases and J gave up 5 bases, with 13 bases separating them. Germline V gene data show CDR1 as MNHEY and CDR2 as SVGEGT. The CDR3 runs 12 residues. DNA of the CDR3: TGTGCCAGTGTCGTCCGTGGGACTGAAGCTTTCTTT. Translation gives CASVVRGTEAFF.

This clonotype was detected many times. This chain joins TRBV5-1 and TRBJ1-1; a weak D match, TRBD1 (6 bases). There are 16 residues in the CDR3. V shed 4 bases and J shed 1 base, with 17 bases lying between them. Per the germline V gene, CDR1 is SGHRS and CDR2 is YFSETQ. The CDR3 spells CASSPQGFVTNTEAFF. DNA of the CDR3: TGCGCCAGCAGCCCGCAGGGGTTTGTCACGAACACTGAAGCTTTCTTT. Full variable domain (remainder filled in from reference TRBV5-1 and TRBJ1-1): KAGVTQTPRYLIKTRGQQVTLSCSPISGHRSVSWYQQTPGQGLQFLFEYFSETQRNKGNFPGRFSGRQFSNSRSEMNVSTLELGDSALYLCASSPQGFVTNTEAFFGQGTRLTVV.

This clonotype showed up many times. The chain is built from TRBV20-1 and TRBJ2-5; perhaps TRBD2 as D (5 bases). Germline V gene data show CDR1 as DFQATT and CDR2 as SNEGSKA (reference sequence). CDR3 length equals 13 residues. V lost 3 bases to trimming and J lost 7 bases, with 15 bases between them. As DNA, the CDR3 is TGCAGTGCTAGGGGATTTTCAGGAGGGACCCAGTACTTC. Encoded protein: CSARGFSGGTQYF.

In this sample, this clonotype turned up many times. The J gene is TRBJ2-1, the V gene TRBV6-6, with D possibly TRBD1 on 5 matching bases. V lost 7 bases, J lost 0 bases, and 19 bases lay in between. The germline V gene has CDR1 MNHNY and CDR2 SVGAGI (reference sequence). The CDR3 length is 17 residues. The CDR3 coding sequence is TGTGCCAGCATCTCCCGAGGACATTCGAGCTCCTACAATGAGCAGTTCTTC. Amino acid sequence: CASISRGHSSSYNEQFF.

The sample holds many counts of this clonotype. The J gene is TRBJ2-3, the V gene TRBV5-1; no firm D call. V shed 3 bases and J shed 1 base, with 12 bases lying between them. The germline CDR1 and CDR2 sequences are SGHRS and YFSETQ. The CDR3 spans 15 residues. The CDR3 DNA sequence: TGCGCCAGCAGCTCTGAGCTCTCAGGCACAGATACGCAGTATTTT. Amino acid sequence: CASSSELSGTDTQYF. Based on the CDR3 plus reference TRBV5-1 and TRBJ2-3, the full variable domain is KAGVTQTPRYLIKTRGQQVTLSCSPISGHRSVSWYQQTPGQGLQFLFEYFSETQRNKGNFPGRFSGRQFSNSRSEMNVSTLELGDSALYLCASSSELSGTDTQYFGPGTRLTVL.

Of note for this clonotype: A much larger clone is a single base away; this may be a read error. V and J are TRBV27 and TRBJ1-5; no clear D. The CDR3 totals 14 residues. In germline, CDR1 is MNHEY, CDR2 SMNVEV (reference sequence). The CDR3 DNA sequence: TGTGCCAGCAGTCACGTGTATAGCAATCAGCCCCAGAATTTT. Residues: CASSHVYSNQPQNF.

This clonotype has just a few counts. At one end, the junction sequence differs from germline, possibly due to a read error. DNA of the CDR3: TGTGCCAGCAGCCTGGCGGGGGGTAGCAATCAGCCCCAGAATTTT. This sequence encodes CASSLAGGSNQPQNF. This chain uses TRBV7-2 with TRBJ1-5; a possible D gene is TRBD1 (5 bases). The CDR3 is 15 amino acids. Germline V gene sequence: CDR1 SGHTA, CDR2 FQGNSA.